These 21 T cell receptor beta chains came from one sample sequenced in a study of cytomegalovirus exposure and HLA in healthy donors. 13 Jbeta primers and 60 Vbeta primers were used for the PCR. Data came from immunoSEQ multiplex PCR; TCRdb stores just in-frame clones and leaves some out. The table shows 100,000 to 150,000 clones, with around three quarters occurring only once. Sample: PBMCs. All receptors come from a woman between 50 and 59 years old in good health and CMV-seronegative.

The CDR3 DNA follows: TGTGCCAGCAGCCTACACCAGGGTGCGGACTATGGCTACACCTTC. Translating gives CASSLHQGADYGYTF. The chain carries TRBV7-6 and TRBJ1-2; the D gene is possibly TRBD1 (5 bases). The CDR3 consists of 15 residues. The V end was cut by 5 bases, the J end by 3 bases, with 16 bases between. Germline CDR1 SGHVS, CDR2 FNYEAQ. Drawing the rest from reference TRBV7-6 and TRBJ1-2, the complete variable domain is GAGVSQSPRYKVTKRGQDVALRCDPISGHVSLYWYRQALGQGPEFLTYFNYEAQQDKSGLPNDRFSAERPEGSISTLTIQRTEQRDSAMYRCASSLHQGADYGYTFGSGTRLTVV.

This chain links TRBV5-1 with TRBJ2-3, with D possibly matching TRBD1 (6 bases). V lost 4 bases and J 0 bases, leaving 15 bases between the germline ends. Germline lookup yields CDR1 SGHRS and CDR2 YFSETQ. The CDR3 contains 16 residues. The CDR3 region has the DNA TGCGCCAGCAGCCCACAGGGTTACGGGAGCACAGATACGCAGTATTTT. Translated, it gives CASSPQGYGSTDTQYF.

V is TRBV16 and J is TRBJ2-1; 8 bases fit TRBD1. Germline CDR1 KGHSY, CDR2 FQNENV. With V trimmed by 5 bases and J by 9 bases, 6 bases remained unmatched. The CDR3 sequence is 13 residues long. CDR3 nucleotides: TGTGCCAGCAGCAATAGCAGGGGGCGTGAGCAGTTCTTC. Translated: CASSNSRGREQFF.

This clone was seen only a few times. The V call is TRBV7-9, the J call TRBJ1-1; D call uncertain. The germline CDR1 and CDR2 sequences are SEHNR and FQNEAQ (reference sequence). V lost 11 bases, J lost 5 bases, and 6 bases lay in between. The CDR3 contains 9 residues. The DNA of the CDR3 is TGTGCCTACGGGACTGAAGCTTTCTTT. It translates to CAYGTEAFF.

The gene calls are TRBV7-2 and TRBJ1-1; D perhaps matches TRBD1 (6 bases). Trimming stripped 4 bases from V and 4 bases from J, with 16 bases between. Germline assignment: CDR1 SGHTA and CDR2 FQGNSA. This CDR3 spans 15 amino acids. The CDR3 reads CASSSDGGAGTEAFF. The CDR3 DNA is TGTGCCAGCAGCTCGGATGGGGGCGCGGGCACTGAAGCTTTCTTT.

V and J are TRBV5-4 and TRBJ1-1; the D gene is possibly TRBD1 (5 bases). The length of the CDR3 is 14 residues. In germline, CDR1 is SGHNT, CDR2 YYREEE (reference sequence). The germline V and J ends were trimmed by 7 bases and 4 bases, with 17 bases remaining between them. As DNA, the CDR3 is TGTGCCAGCGGGCCGTGGCAGGGATTCACTGAAGCTTTCTTT. Translation gives CASGPWQGFTEAFF.

This clone was counted a few times. The chain uses TRBV9 and TRBJ1-1; D possibly corresponds to TRBD1 (6 bases). The CDR3 spans 15 residues. Germline values: CDR1 SGDLS, CDR2 YYNGEE. V lost 4 bases, J lost 6 bases, and 19 bases lay in between. CDR3: CASSPWDTNLPEAFF. The DNA of the CDR3 is TGTGCCAGCAGCCCATGGGACACTAACCTCCCTGAAGCTTTCTTT.

The chain joins TRBV5-4 to TRBJ2-5, with TRBD1 matching 10 bases. In germline, CDR1 is SGHNT, CDR2 YYREEE (reference sequence). The CDR3 length is 15 residues. The V gene end was trimmed by 0 bases and the J gene end by 6 bases; junction bases not matched to a gene: 5. In DNA, the CDR3 is TGTGCCAGCAGCTTGGGGACAGGGGGTTGGAAGACCCAGTACTTC. Translation gives CASSLGTGGWKTQYF. Full variable domain (missing parts from reference TRBV5-4 and TRBJ2-5): ETGVTQSPTHLIKTRGQQVTLRCSSQSGHNTVSWYQQALGQGPQFIFQYYREEENGRGNFPPRFSGLQFPNYSSELNVNALELDDSALYLCASSLGTGGWKTQYFGPGTRLLVL.

This clone has a single count. The CDR3 DNA sequence: TGTGCCAGTAGTATGGGTAGCGGGAGAGAAGATACGCAGTATTTT. As protein: CASSMGSGREDTQYF. The chain joins TRBV19 to TRBJ2-3; 9 bases are shared with TRBD2. Trimming at V came to 3 bases and at J to 5 bases, leaving 6 bases not matched to a gene. Per the germline V gene, CDR1 is LNHDA and CDR2 is SQIVND (reference sequence). This CDR3 has 15 residues.

This clone was seen only a few times. The rearrangement joins TRBV29-1 to TRBJ1-5, with D unresolved. V was trimmed by 4 bases and J by 0 bases, leaving 10 bases between them. In germline, CDR1 is SQVTM, CDR2 ANQGSEA. This CDR3 contains 14 residues. The CDR3 DNA reads TGCAGCGTTGCGGCGGGAAGTAGCAATCAGCCCCAGCATTTT. Translation gives CSVAAGSSNQPQHF.

V gene TRBV11-3 combines with J gene TRBJ2-6, with 7 bases aligning to TRBD1. Trimming removed 8 bases from V and 0 bases from J; junction bases left unmatched: 7. The germline gives CDR1 SGHNT, CDR2 YENEEA. The CDR3 consists of 16 residues. This chain's CDR3 is CASGPGTVSGANVLTF. CDR3 sequence (DNA): TGTGCCAGCGGGCCCGGGACAGTCTCTGGGGCCAACGTCCTGACTTTC.

This chain joins TRBV30 and TRBJ1-3; D is unclear. V was cut by 2 bases and J by 0 bases, with 8 bases left in between. CDR1 and CDR2 (germline): GTSNPN, SVGIG (reference sequence). There are 14 residues in the CDR3. The CDR3 reads CAWSPISSGNTIYF. The CDR3 coding sequence is TGTGCCTGGAGTCCTATTAGCTCTGGAAACACCATATATTTT.

This chain uses TRBV5-1 with TRBJ1-1; the D is unclear. V dropped 4 bases and J dropped 7 bases, with 8 bases sitting between them. Germline V gene data show CDR1 as SGHRS and CDR2 as YFSETQ. The CDR3 runs 11 residues. CDR3 nucleotides: TGCGCCAGCAGCGGCGCGGTTGAAGCTTTCTTT. It yields the protein CASSGAVEAFF.

V usage is TRBV4-2 and J usage is TRBJ1-2, with TRBD1 matching 10 bases. Germline values: CDR1 LGHNA, CDR2 YNFKEQ. CDR3 length equals 16 residues. Trimming at V came to 1 base and at J to 1 base, leaving 3 bases not matched to a gene. The DNA for the CDR3 is TGTGCCAGCAGCCAAGGGGACAGGGGTGGTAACTATGGCTACACCTTC. It is translated as CASSQGDRGGNYGYTF.

The rearrangement joins TRBV25-1 to TRBJ2-2; unclear D gene. In germline, CDR1 is MGHDK, CDR2 SYGVNS. The CDR3 contains 14 residues. V was cut by 0 bases and J by 8 bases, with 10 bases left in between. The CDR3 sequence: CASSEYITTGELFF. DNA for the CDR3: TGTGCCAGCAGTGAATATATCACCACTGGGGAGCTGTTTTTT.

The genes are TRBV15 and TRBJ2-1, with D possibly matching TRBD1 (6 bases). CDR3 length: 15 residues. Germline loops: CDR1 LNHNV, CDR2 YYDKDF (reference sequence). Trimming cost V 3 bases and J 12 bases, with 21 bases left between them. The CDR3 nucleotides are TGTGCCACCAGCAGCTCCTCAGGGGCCGTAGCTCGGCAGTTCTTC. Its protein product is CATSSSSGAVARQFF.

The J gene is TRBJ2-2, the V gene TRBV28, with TRBD2 identical over 10 bases. The CDR3 is 16 amino acids. Trimming removed 6 bases from V and 5 bases from J; junction bases left unmatched: 9. Germline V gives CDR1 MDHEN, CDR2 SYDVKM. Here the CDR3 reads CASRGQSGRGTGELFF. The CDR3 region has the DNA TGTGCCAGCAGGGGACAGAGCGGGAGGGGGACCGGGGAGCTGTTTTTT. The full variable domain, with the rest looked up from reference TRBV28 and TRBJ2-2, is DVKVTQSSRYLVKRTGEKVFLECVQDMDHENMFWYRQDPGLGLRLIYFSYDVKMKEKGDIPEGYSVSREKKERFSLILESASTNQTSMYLCASRGQSGRGTGELFFGEGSRLTVL.

The chain joins TRBV7-6 to TRBJ1-5, with D possibly matching TRBD1 (6 bases). V dropped 1 base and J dropped 4 bases, with 8 bases sitting between them. Per the germline V gene, CDR1 is SGHVS and CDR2 is FNYEAQ. The CDR3 runs 14 residues. CDR3 residues: CASSLEGGNQPQHF. CDR3 nucleotides: TGTGCCAGCAGCTTAGAAGGGGGAAATCAGCCCCAGCATTTT.

This clone was detected once. The J gene is TRBJ1-4, the V gene TRBV5-4; TRBD1 is a possible D gene (5 bases). This CDR3 is built from 14 residues. Deletions cut 2 bases from V and 6 bases from J, with 11 bases between. Germline V gene sequence: CDR1 SGHNT, CDR2 YYREEE (reference sequence). CDR3 protein: CASSLKGLDEKLFF. The CDR3 region has the DNA TGTGCCAGCAGCTTAAAGGGACTAGATGAAAAACTGTTTTTT.

The CDR3 sequence is CASSRDSPTDTQYF. The CDR3 DNA is TGCGCCAGCAGCCGGGACAGCCCCACAGATACGCAGTATTTT. The chain links TRBV4-3 to TRBJ2-3; TRBD1 matches 7 bases. Looked up from germline, CDR1 is LGHNA and CDR2 is YSLEER. The trim removed 4 bases at V and 2 bases at J, leaving 3 bases unmatched. The CDR3 runs 14 residues.

This clone was seen just once. One junction end does not reproduce the germline sequence, and a read error may be involved. V and J are TRBV7-7 and TRBJ2-5, with 9 bases fitting TRBD2. The germline V gene encodes CDR1 SSHAT and CDR2 FNYEAQ (reference sequence). The CDR3 totals 13 residues. CDR3 nucleotide sequence: TGTGCTAGCAGCCCGGAAGCGGGGGGGACCCAGTACTTC. Translation: CASSPEAGGTQYF.